This T cell receptor beta chain originates from a study of cytomegalovirus exposure and HLA in healthy donors (dated by TCRdb to about 2017). With regard to the full study: An earlier analysis of 587 of the donors reported approximately 300 Gb of sequence data and 117 million unique TCR beta sequences obtained from around 170 million T cells. The T cell repertoires of some 670 subjects were profiled by immunosequencing and related to cytomegalovirus serostatus. HLA typing included class I and class II loci at four-digit resolution. To study patterns of TCR occurrence, a later analysis re-analyzed previously published TCR beta repertoires from 666 donors and added high-resolution HLA genotyping. Among around 400 genotyped donors of the cohort, an average of about 240,000 unique TCR beta nucleotide sequences were sequenced per donor, 15% to 20% of them non-productive. The aim of the study was to test whether cataloging public T cell receptors could identify signatures of past pathogen exposure. Approximately 300 gigabases of sequencing data and approximately 93 million unique TCR sequences were included in an early release covering 550 to 800 HLA-typed donors. A later genetic analysis took genome-wide SNP genotypes for about three fifths of the roughly 700 donors and used that subset as a discovery cohort. All discovery cohort repertoires had been generated using a single sequencing platform. Because of strong linkage in the cohort, roughly 5 DR-DQ haplotypes were treated as single units for association and clustering. Of the approximately 400 genotyped donors, roughly 80% were placed in the genetic ancestry cluster associated with self-reported Caucasian donors. To predict cytomegalovirus infection status, the study brought together high-throughput TCR immunosequencing, statistical association of individual TCRs with disease status, and machine learning. Rather than using new phenotypic data, the later analysis identified candidate immune exposures from TCR beta sequences and from how often those sequences occurred across donors. In addition to the first cohort of about 650 subjects, a separate validation cohort of approximately 130 different subjects was used. The number of typed donors differed by locus: roughly 620-640 for A, B, C, DRB1 and DQB1; approximately 540 for DQA1; 600 to 610 for DPA1; and about 450 for DPB1. To decide whether each TCR beta V gene segment behaved as functional or pseudogenic, an earlier analysis of approximately 590 of the donors relied on high-throughput TCR beta sequencing. Donor age, sex, ethnicity and CMV serostatus were compiled alongside the repertoire data. The investigation overall reported the following: Assigning TCR associations to individual alleles was difficult when HLA alleles, especially DR and DQ, strongly co-occurred. Linkage disequilibrium might explain the correlated functional status among segregating V segments, but an unknown experimental factor could not be ruled out. Because some donors lacked HLA typing at each locus, the association tests relied only on the typed subset. The 87-base-pair reads could not distinguish some IMGT-functional V segments, including TRBV6-2 and TRBV6-3, so those segments were excluded. Most TCR sequences were seen in very few donors, while some public TCRs were found in many individuals. A further reported finding was that TCR beta sequences accurately predicted the HLA-A and HLA-B alleles for most subjects in the first cohort. An earlier analysis of approximately 530 of the donors showed that most TCR beta V segments appeared in productive rearrangements either about 87% or about 30% of the time, which broadly matched IMGT annotations. The presence/absence analyses assumed that sequencing depth was roughly uniform across donors, and that assumption may not be true. In a later analysis, HLA-associated TCR beta chains were found to be more clonally expanded and to have lower generation probabilities than equally common non-associated chains. According to a later analysis, TCR association rates differed among HLA loci, with DRB1 alleles showing the most associated TCRs and HLA-C alleles showing the fewest. A later genetic analysis associated a missense DCLRE1C variant with V-gene and J-gene trimming of TCR beta chains, and an independent cohort replicated the association. In a later genetic analysis, fewer N-insertions in productive TCRs were reported among donors in an Asian-associated ancestry cluster than the 666-donor mean. According to a later analysis, most CMV-associated TCR beta chains appeared to be HLA-restricted, and the HLA associations seemed to be driven largely by CMV exposure. Fewer than 20 rarely observed V segments, including chromosome 9 orphons, were excluded from the earlier analysis of several hundred of the donors because counts were too low. CMV serostatus was the only immune exposure information available for the cohort. In the study, around 150 TCR beta chains were listed as associated with cytomegalovirus. In a later analysis, over 15,000 TCR beta sequences were associated with specific HLA alleles at a false discovery rate of 0.05. In vitro tests confirmed that a few of the cytomegalovirus-associated TCR beta chains recognize cytomegalovirus antigens. A cluster of highly shared sequence variants was judged likely to represent a technical artifact of the sequencing pipeline. Cytomegalovirus status was reported to be diagnosed by the classifier with high specificity and sensitivity in both the original and validation cohorts. This cohort had only TCR beta chains sequenced, and the lack of alpha or paired-chain data limited which features could be detected. In a later analysis, several top co-occurrence clusters were reported to appear linked to parvovirus B19, influenza, CMV and Epstein-Barr virus. It was suggested by the authors that the approach could potentially be generalized to other disease states and immunological phenotypes.

The cohort consisted of some 670 healthy bone marrow donors. Cohort members were all nominally healthy when sampled, although unrecorded immune exposures were likely present. The donor was CMV seropositive and belonged to the group of 270 or so seropositive cohort members. A peripheral blood sample was provided by each donor, and peripheral blood mononuclear cells were used for TCR beta sequencing. The Qiagen DNeasy Blood Extraction Kit was used to extract genomic DNA from the blood cell samples. As for this clone: What antigen it recognizes has not been identified. Base quality data are lacking; no much larger clone is found one base away.

Its CDR3 holds 14 amino acids, cysteine through phenylalanine. The DNA shown is the 42-base CDR3, in frame from base 1. A distance of 5 bases separates the germline ends of V and J, which lose 2 bases and 0 bases respectively. From a lookup of the germline V gene, CDR1 and CDR2 are MNHEY and SVGAGI. The library was generated by the immunoSEQ multiplex PCR assay. A mixture of 60 forward primers for TCR Vbeta segments and 13 reverse primers for TCR Jbeta segments was used in the multiplex PCR. The CDR3 region of rearranged TCR beta genes was amplified from genomic DNA with a multiplex PCR assay. The amplified TCR beta libraries were sequenced on the Illumina HiSeq System as 87-base-pair reads. The original methods were these. In a later analysis, tens of millions of unique TCR beta chains were counted across the roughly 610 repertoires, and around 11 million of these chains were shared by at least two donors. Raw reads were error-corrected and collapsed into unique sequences with a nearest-neighbor algorithm that merged closely related sequences to remove PCR and sequencing errors. V, D and J gene segments were assigned by aligning CDR3 sequences to IMGT reference sequences. For a sequence to be retained, at least a six-nucleotide match to both a V gene segment and a J gene segment was required. Rearrangements were called productive when the CDR3 lacked stop codons and stayed in frame with V and J; all others were non-productive. Following IMGT convention, CDR3 was defined as the stretch from the second conserved V-encoded cysteine to the conserved J-encoded phenylalanine. Sequences without an unambiguous match to a single V gene segment were excluded from the earlier analysis of about 640 of the donors. In an earlier analysis of approximately 610 of the donors, V segments were called functional above 56.7% productive rearrangements and were called segregating when the between-donor standard deviation exceeded 5%. To diagnose cytomegalovirus status from the catalog of TCR beta chain sequences, a statistical classification framework was built. V and J gene assignment, in a later analysis, came from comparing TCR nucleotide sequences with IMGT/GENE-DB human TR gene sequences. Using the TCRdist pipeline, a later analysis assigned CDR3 sequences along with most-parsimonious VDJ recombination scenarios. A later analysis defined each TCR beta chain by its CDR3 amino acid sequence plus V-gene family, and excluded reads lacking a unique V-gene family. In a later analysis, around 650 highly shared, low-generation-probability nucleotide sequences were removed to address suspected cross-contamination and a sequencing artifact. In a later analysis, a clonal expansion index was calculated for each public chain from normalized within-repertoire ranks of inferred template counts. A later analysis computed generation probabilities with a VDJ recombination model fitted to out-of-frame rearrangements, and checked the results against IGoR. A later analysis scored TCR-TCR, TCR-HLA and TCR-CMV co-occurrence with hypergeometric tests, applying a repertoire-size bias correction to TCR pairs. In a later analysis, false discovery rates were estimated by permuting HLA or CMV assignments 20 times. In a later analysis, co-occurring TCRs were grouped with DBSCAN, and TCRdist sequence similarity was added when clustering was performed within HLA-allele-positive subsets. Repertoires with fewer than 30,000 or more than 120,000 public chains were left out of co-occurrence clustering, as were about 5 repertoires with anomalous nucleotide sharing. TCRdb took over this immuneACCESS table, retaining in-frame rearrangements with V and J assigned. Such tables are incomplete; in checked studies, under half of the missing clones stem from an unresolved V gene, and the remainder is unexplained. V and J calls and clone size follow that table, whereas D and trimming were derived from the DNA. This sample has 150,000 to 200,000 clones in its table, and roughly 85% of those were observed once. The ten largest clones represent 7.5% to 10% of the sample.

This chain joins TRBV6-5 to TRBJ1-3; no confident D gene assignment can be made. The sequenced sample was PBMCs. The sequence came from a man aged 18 to 29 in good health and CMV-seropositive. The CDR3 protein sequence reads: CASSYGSSGNTIYF. The DNA is as follows: TGTGCCAGCAGTTACGGGAGCTCTGGAAACACCATATATTTT.